The source of this TCR beta chain is a study of blood T cell repertoires in COVID-19. Overall study context: Sites across the United States, Italy and Spain contributed samples from acute and convalescent COVID-19. Nucleic acid was either cDNA or gDNA, and it came from T cells, B-cell-depleted T cells, or PBMCs.

The CDR3 spans 14 residues. With 8 bases clipped from V and 6 bases from J, the junction kept 6 bases outside the gene matches. The germline gives CDR1 LNHDA, CDR2 SQIVND (reference sequence). Original handling: Estimated nucleated cell counts came from reference gene primer amplification. Method: immunoSEQ multiplex PCR; TCRdb's copy keeps in-frame clones and lacks some. The V and J calls and clone size were taken over from that table, and D and trimming were inferred from the DNA. The sample lists about 30,000 clones, around 93% occurring once. The V call is TRBV19, the J call TRBJ2-1; 11 bases map to TRBD2. The sequence was obtained from a human donor with active COVID-19. The donor label of this sample is uncertain. The sample was peripheral blood. This chain's CDR3 is CASSVSGRANEQFF. The CDR3 DNA follows: TGTGCCAGTTCAGTTAGCGGGAGGGCCAATGAGCAGTTCTTC.